A selection of T cell receptor beta chains follows, all from one sample in a study of OX40 agonist ivuxolimab in advanced cancers. Produced via immunoSEQ multiplex PCR; TCRdb's table is partial and in-frame only. Of approximately 130,000 clones in the sample, just over 90% were seen once. Sequenced here: CD4+ or CD8+ T cells sorted from blood, sampled in a trial of the OX40 agonist ivuxolimab. The source is an adult with an advanced solid tumor such as melanoma, head and neck, liver or kidney cancer. CDR3s include the opening cysteine and the closing phenylalanine or tryptophan. A D gene is named only where the DNA matches it firmly. Expanded clones get a size class; other rows say once, few or many, or leave the size out.

. . TRBJ1-1 TRBV4-1 TGCGCCAGCAGCCGTCAAGTAGAAGTACGGACGAGCACTGAAGCTTTCTTT CASSRQVEVRTSTEAFF
once TRBD2 TRBJ2-1 TRBV6-1 TGTGCCAGCAGCCCCCGGACTAGCGGGAGTGGTGAGCAGTTCTTC CASSPRTSGSGEQFF
. TRBD1 TRBJ2-1 TRBV6-4 TGTGCCAGCAGTGATGAAAGGACAGGTAACAATGAGCAGTTCTTC CASSDERTGNNEQFF
once . TRBJ2-7 TRBV7-2 TGTGCCAGCAGCCTGGGGATAAACTACGAGCAGTACTTC CASSLGINYEQYF
few . TRBJ1-5 TRBV19 TGTGCCAGTAGGACGGACAGCTCCTATAGCAATCAGCCCCAGCATTTT CASRTDSSYSNQPQHF
once TRBD1 TRBJ1-2 TRBV28 TGTGCCAGCAGGTTAATCCCGACAGGGGCGCTTAACTATGGCTACACCTTC CASRLIPTGALNYGYTF
few . TRBJ2-1 TRBV4-1 TGCGCCAGCAGCCCCCGACTAGACTCCTACAATGAGCAGTTCTTC CASSPRLDSYNEQFF
. . TRBJ2-3 TRBV9 TGTGCCAGCAGCGTAGCTGGGGTGTCAGATACGCAGTATTTT CASSVAGVSDTQYF
. . TRBJ2-2 TRBV6-1 TGTGCCAGCAGCCGCGAGAACTCGAACACCGGGGAGCTGTTTTTT CASSRENSNTGELFF
. TRBD1 TRBJ1-5 TRBV28 TGTGCCAGCAGTGGACAGGGTTATAGCAATCAGCCCCAGCATTTT CASSGQGYSNQPQHF
once TRBD2 TRBJ2-1 TRBV6-5 TGTGCCACCTCTGGACTAGCGGGAGGAGTCGATGAGCAGTTCTTC CATSGLAGGVDEQFF
few TRBD1 TRBJ1-1 TRBV12-5 TGTGCTAGTGGTTTAGACAGGGCTGGGGACACTGAAGCTTTCTTT CASGLDRAGDTEAFF
. . TRBJ1-4 TRBV7-3 TGTGCCAGCAGCTTAACGCCCCAGGCCATTCGGGAAGAAAAACTGTTTTTT CASSLTPQAIREEKLFF
. . TRBJ1-4 TRBV25-1 TGTGCCAGCAGTGAAACTAATGAAAAACTGTTTTTT CASSETNEKLFF
. . TRBJ2-1 TRBV6-5 TGTGCCAGCAGTTACGCCTCCTCCTACAATGAGCAGTTCTTC CASSYASSYNEQFF
. TRBD1 TRBJ2-5 TRBV25-1 TGTGCCAGCAGTGAAAGTCGGGGACAGCAAGAGACCCAGTACTTC CASSESRGQQETQYF
once TRBD2 TRBJ2-1 TRBV14 TGTGCCAGCAGTCCCGGTCCGACTAGCGGGTCTTTTTACAATGAGCAGTTCTTC CASSPGPTSGSFYNEQFF
. . TRBJ2-3 TRBV7-7 TGTGCTAGCAGCTTAGTAGGAGGGAGCACAGATACGCAGTATTTT CASSLVGGSTDTQYF
. . TRBJ2-1 TRBV28 TGTGCCAGCAGCCGATGGGACCACAATGAGCAGTTCTTC CASSRWDHNEQFF
. . TRBJ1-3 TRBV15 TGTGCCACCAGCCGCCTCGCGGCCTCGGCGAACACCATATATTTT CATSRLAASANTIYF
. TRBD1 TRBJ1-1 TRBV28 TGTGCCAGCAGTGTCCGACAGGGGAGGACTGAAGCTTTCTTT CASSVRQGRTEAFF
. . TRBJ2-2 TRBV15 TGTGCCACCAGCGAGGAGGGACTCCCCGGGGAGCTGTTTTTT CATSEEGLPGELFF
few . TRBJ1-4 TRBV11-2 TGTGCCAGCAGCTTACCTAGGGGGGCGCGTGGGGCAACTAATGAAAAACTGTTTTTT CASSLPRGARGATNEKLFF
. . TRBJ2-7 TRBV7-8 TGTGCCAGCAGCTTAGGGAGGGCCAGTAACTACGAGCAGTACTTC CASSLGRASNYEQYF
. TRBD1 TRBJ1-4 TRBV4-3 TGCGCCAGCAGCCAAGATAGGGACAGGGGGATAACTAATGAAAAACTGTTTTTT CASSQDRDRGITNEKLFF
. . TRBJ2-2 TRBV10-2 TGCGCCAGCAGTGATTTCCTCACCGCCGGGGAGCTGTTTTTT CASSDFLTAGELFF
. . TRBJ1-5 TRBV30 TGTGCCTGGAGTGTACAAGAGGGGTGGAATCAGCCCCAGCATTTT CAWSVQEGWNQPQHF